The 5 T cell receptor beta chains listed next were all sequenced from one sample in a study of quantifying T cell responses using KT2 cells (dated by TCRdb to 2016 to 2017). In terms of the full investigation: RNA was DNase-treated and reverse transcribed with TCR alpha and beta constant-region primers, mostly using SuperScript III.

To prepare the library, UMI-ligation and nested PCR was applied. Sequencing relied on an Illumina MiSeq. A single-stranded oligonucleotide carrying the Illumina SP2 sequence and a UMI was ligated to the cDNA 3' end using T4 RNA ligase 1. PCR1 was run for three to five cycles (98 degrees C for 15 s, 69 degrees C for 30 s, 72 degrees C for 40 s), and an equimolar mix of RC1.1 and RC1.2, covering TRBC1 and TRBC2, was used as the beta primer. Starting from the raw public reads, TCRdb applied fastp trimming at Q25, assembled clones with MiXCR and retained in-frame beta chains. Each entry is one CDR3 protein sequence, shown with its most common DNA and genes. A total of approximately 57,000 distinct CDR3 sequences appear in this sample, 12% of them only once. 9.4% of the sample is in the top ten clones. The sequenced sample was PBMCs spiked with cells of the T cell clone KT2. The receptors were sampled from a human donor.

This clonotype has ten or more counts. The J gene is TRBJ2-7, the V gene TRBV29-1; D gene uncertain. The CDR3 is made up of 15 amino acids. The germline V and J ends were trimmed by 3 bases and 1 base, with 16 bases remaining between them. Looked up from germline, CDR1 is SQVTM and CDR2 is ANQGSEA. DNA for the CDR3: TGCAGCGTTGACTTCATTGGACCTCGGTCCTACGAGCAGTACTTC. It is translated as CSVDFIGPRSYEQYF.

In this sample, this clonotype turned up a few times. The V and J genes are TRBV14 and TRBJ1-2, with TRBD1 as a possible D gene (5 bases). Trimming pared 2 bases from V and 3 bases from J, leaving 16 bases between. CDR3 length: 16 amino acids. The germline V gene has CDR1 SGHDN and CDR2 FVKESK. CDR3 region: CASSQSGEGNHYGYTF. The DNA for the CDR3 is TGTGCCAGCAGCCAATCAGGCGAGGGGAACCACTATGGCTACACCTTC.

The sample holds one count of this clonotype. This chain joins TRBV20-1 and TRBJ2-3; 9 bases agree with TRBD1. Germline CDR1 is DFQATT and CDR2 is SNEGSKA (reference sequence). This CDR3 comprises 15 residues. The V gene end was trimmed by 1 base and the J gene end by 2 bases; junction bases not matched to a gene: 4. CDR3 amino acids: CSARGGQGNTDTQYF. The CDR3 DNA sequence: TGCAGTGCTAGAGGGGGACAGGGAAACACAGATACGCAGTATTTT.

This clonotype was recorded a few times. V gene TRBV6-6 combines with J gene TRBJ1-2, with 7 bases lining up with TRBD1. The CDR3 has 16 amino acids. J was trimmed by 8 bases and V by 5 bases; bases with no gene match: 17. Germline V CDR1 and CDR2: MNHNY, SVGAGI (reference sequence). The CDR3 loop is CASSPPRPTGMEGYTF. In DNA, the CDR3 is TGTGCCAGCAGTCCACCGAGACCGACAGGGATGGAAGGCTACACCTTC.

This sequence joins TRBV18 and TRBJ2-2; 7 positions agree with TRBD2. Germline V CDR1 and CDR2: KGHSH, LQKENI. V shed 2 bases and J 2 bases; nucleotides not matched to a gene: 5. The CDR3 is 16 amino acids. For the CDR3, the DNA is TGTGCCAGCTCACCATATGCGGGGGATAACACCGGGGAGCTGTTTTTT. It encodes CASSPYAGDNTGELFF.